This T cell receptor beta chain came from a study of graft-versus-host responses after intestinal transplantation. Study as a whole: For two to four years after anti-thymocyte globulin induction, all recipients took tacrolimus and steroids. Broader study findings: Allografts of one patient group, those with graft-donor T cell macrochimerism, had high graft-versus-host to host-versus-graft clonal ratios.

A few counts support this clone. Its antigen is unidentified. Libraries were prepared by immunoSEQ multiplex PCR; TCRdb keeps only in-frame clonotypes and omits some of them. Here the sample spans roughly 100,000 clones, roughly 92% being singletons. Germline lookup yields CDR1 SGHRS and CDR2 YFSETQ. Trimming cost V 7 bases and J 5 bases, with 9 bases left between them. The CDR3 covers 11 residues. The source material was unstimulated CD8+ T cells sorted from spleen or lymph node cells, sampled before transplant. V is TRBV5-1 and J is TRBJ2-5; possibly TRBD2 for D (6 bases). This receptor was identified in a human donor who was the organ donor for an intestinal transplant. CDR3 protein: CASRRAETQYF. The CDR3 DNA reads as TGCGCCAGCCGGAGGGCGGAGACCCAGTACTTC.